This TCR beta chain came from a study of cytomegalovirus exposure and HLA in healthy donors. Across the study: Roughly 180 million T cells yielded under 130 million unique TCR beta sequences in earlier analysis. Notes on the study in general: A later analysis reportedly found fewer N-insertions in an Asian-associated ancestry cluster than the approximately 700-donor mean. A later analysis associated under 20,000 TCR beta sequences with HLA alleles at a 0.05 false discovery rate. Three CMV-associated chains proved CMV antigen-specific in vitro.

A remark on this clone: Its antigen is currently unknown.

Germline V CDR1 and CDR2: GTSNPN, SVGIG (reference sequence). The CDR3 runs 13 residues. Trimming pared 5 bases from V and 1 base from J, leaving 9 bases between. The PCR had 60 Vbeta and 13 Jbeta primers. Assay: immunoSEQ multiplex PCR; the TCRdb copy retains only in-frame clones and omits some. The table includes approximately 190,000 clones, about 89% detected once. This sequence joins TRBV30 and TRBJ2-1; TRBD2 is a possible D gene (6 bases). Sequences were obtained from PBMCs. The origin of this receptor is a man younger than 45 in good health and CMV-seronegative. Here the CDR3 DNA reads TGTGCCTGGTCGGAGGGGTCCTACAATGAGCAGTTCTTC. This codes for CAWSEGSYNEQFF.